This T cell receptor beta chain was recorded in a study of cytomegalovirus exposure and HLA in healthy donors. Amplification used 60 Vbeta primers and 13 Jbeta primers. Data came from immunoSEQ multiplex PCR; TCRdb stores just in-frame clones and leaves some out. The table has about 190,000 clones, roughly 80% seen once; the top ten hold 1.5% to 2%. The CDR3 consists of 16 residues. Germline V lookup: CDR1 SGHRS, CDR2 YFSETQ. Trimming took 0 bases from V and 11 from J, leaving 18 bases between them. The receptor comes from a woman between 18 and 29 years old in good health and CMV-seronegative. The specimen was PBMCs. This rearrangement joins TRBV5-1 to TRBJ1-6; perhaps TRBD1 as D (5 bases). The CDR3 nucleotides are TGCGCCAGCAGCTTGGGTTGGGGCTCCAATCCAGCACCCCTCCACTTT. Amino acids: CASSLGWGSNPAPLHF.